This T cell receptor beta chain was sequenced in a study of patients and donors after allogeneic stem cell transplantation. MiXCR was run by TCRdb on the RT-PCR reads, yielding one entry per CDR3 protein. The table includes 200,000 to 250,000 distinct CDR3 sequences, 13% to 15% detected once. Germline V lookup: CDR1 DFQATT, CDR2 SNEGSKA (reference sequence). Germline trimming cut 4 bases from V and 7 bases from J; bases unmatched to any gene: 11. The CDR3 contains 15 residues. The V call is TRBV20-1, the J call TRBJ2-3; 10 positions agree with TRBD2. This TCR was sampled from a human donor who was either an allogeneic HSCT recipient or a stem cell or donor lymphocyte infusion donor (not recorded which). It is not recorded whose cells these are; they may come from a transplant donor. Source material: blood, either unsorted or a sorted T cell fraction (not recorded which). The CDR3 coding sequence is TGCAGTGCTAACCAGCGGGGGGGAGTTCTCCATACGCAGTATTTT. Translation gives CSANQRGGVLHTQYF.